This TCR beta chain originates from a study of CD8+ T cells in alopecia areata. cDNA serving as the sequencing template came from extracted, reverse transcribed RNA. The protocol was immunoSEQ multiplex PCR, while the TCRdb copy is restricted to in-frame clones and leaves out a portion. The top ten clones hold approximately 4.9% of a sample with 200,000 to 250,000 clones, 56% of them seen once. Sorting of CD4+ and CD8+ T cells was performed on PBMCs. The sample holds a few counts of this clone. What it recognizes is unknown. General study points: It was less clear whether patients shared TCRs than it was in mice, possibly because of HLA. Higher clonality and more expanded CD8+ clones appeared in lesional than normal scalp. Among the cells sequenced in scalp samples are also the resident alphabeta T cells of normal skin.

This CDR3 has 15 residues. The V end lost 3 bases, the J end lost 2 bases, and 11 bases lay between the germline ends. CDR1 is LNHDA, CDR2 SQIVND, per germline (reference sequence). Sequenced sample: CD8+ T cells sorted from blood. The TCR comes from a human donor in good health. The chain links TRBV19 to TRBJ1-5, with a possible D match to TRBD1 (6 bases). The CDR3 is CASSIPQGGNQPQHF. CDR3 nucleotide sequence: TGTGCCAGTAGTATCCCACAGGGCGGCAATCAGCCCCAGCATTTT.